The T cell receptor (beta chain) under discussion was sequenced for a study of PD-L1 blockade in urothelial cancer. At the level of the study: Each participant's history included 0 to 3 prior chemotherapy regimens.

Produced via immunoSEQ multiplex PCR; TCRdb's table is partial and in-frame only. The sample lists about 130,000 clones; about 81% were seen once. This clone was counted between two and nine times. The antigen is not known. As for time point: pretreatment peripheral blood. Germline-derived CDR1 and CDR2 are MDHEN and SYDVKM. The CDR3 is 13 amino acids. V was cut by 5 bases and J by 0 bases, with 8 bases left in between. Study findings and constraints: Tumor-associated clones in blood expanded more at 3 weeks in durable-benefit patients.

V is TRBV28 and J is TRBJ2-7, with D perhaps matching TRBD2 (5 bases). This receptor was taken from a man over 45 with urothelial cancer. The sequenced sample was PBMCs, obtained around atezolizumab (anti-PD-L1) treatment. The CDR3 DNA reads as TGTGCCAGCAGTGAGGGAAGCTCCTACGAGCAGTACTTC. Amino acids: CASSEGSSYEQYF. The full variable domain, in which reference TRBV28 and TRBJ2-7 provide the parts outside the CDR3, is DVKVTQSSRYLVKRTGEKVFLECVQDMDHENMFWYRQDPGLGLRLIYFSYDVKMKEKGDIPEGYSVSREKKERFSLILESASTNQTSMYLCASSEGSSYEQYFGPGTRLTVT.